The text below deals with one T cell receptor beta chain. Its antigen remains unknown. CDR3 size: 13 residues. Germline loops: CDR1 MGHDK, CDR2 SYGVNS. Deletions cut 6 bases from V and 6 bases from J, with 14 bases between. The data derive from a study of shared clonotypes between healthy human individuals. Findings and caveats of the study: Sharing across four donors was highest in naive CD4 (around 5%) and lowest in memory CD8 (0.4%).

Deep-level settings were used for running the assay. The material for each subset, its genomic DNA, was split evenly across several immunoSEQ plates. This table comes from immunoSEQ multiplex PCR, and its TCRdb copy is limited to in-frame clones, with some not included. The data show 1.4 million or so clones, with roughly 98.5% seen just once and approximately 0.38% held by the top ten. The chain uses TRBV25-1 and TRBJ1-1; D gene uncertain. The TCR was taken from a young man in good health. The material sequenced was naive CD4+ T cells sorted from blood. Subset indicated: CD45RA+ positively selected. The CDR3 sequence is CASRTSRVSEAFF. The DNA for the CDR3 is TGTGCCAGCAGGACCTCAAGGGTCTCTGAAGCTTTCTTT.